A single sample gave rise to the 21 T cell receptor beta chains below, sequenced in a study of T cell clones after liver transplantation. Clones were sequenced by immunoSEQ multiplex PCR, and TCRdb holds only the in-frame ones, with some missing. The top ten clones hold less than 2.5% of a sample with about 45,000 clones, about 86% of them seen once. Sample: CD4+ T cells from blood, taken 24 months after liver transplant. The receptor set was obtained from a human patient who received a liver transplant. Some T cells may be the graft donor's.

There are a few counts of this clone. The V call is TRBV5-4, the J call TRBJ2-7, with a weak D call TRBD1 (5 bases). V was cut by 0 bases and J by 0 bases, with 10 bases left in between. The CDR3 spans 15 residues. Germline lookup yields CDR1 SGHNT and CDR2 YYREEE (reference sequence). The CDR3 protein is CASSLGQPSSYEQYF. The CDR3 bases are TGTGCCAGCAGCTTGGGACAGCCGAGCTCCTACGAGCAGTACTTC. The whole variable domain, remainder taken from reference TRBV5-4 and TRBJ2-7, is ETGVTQSPTHLIKTRGQQVTLRCSSQSGHNTVSWYQQALGQGPQFIFQYYREEENGRGNFPPRFSGLQFPNYSSELNVNALELDDSALYLCASSLGQPSSYEQYFGPGTRLTVT.

This clone showed up just once. The rearrangement uses TRBV6-1 and TRBJ2-5, with D perhaps matching TRBD1 (5 bases). The CDR3 loop spans 12 amino acids. Deletions cut 4 bases from V and 7 bases from J, with 10 bases between. Germline V gene data show CDR1 as MNHNS and CDR2 as SASEGT. The CDR3: CASSGRVGTQYF. CDR3 DNA: TGTGCCAGCAGTGGCAGGGTCGGGACCCAGTACTTC.

The rearrangement links TRBV18 to TRBJ2-5; 12 nucleotides align to TRBD2. The CDR3 totals 17 residues. Germline values: CDR1 KGHSH, CDR2 LQKENI. V shed 1 base, J shed 1 base, and the junction held 4 bases outside the gene matches. This CDR3 is CASSPRLAGGPQETQYF. DNA of the CDR3: TGTGCCAGCTCACCACGTCTAGCGGGGGGGCCCCAAGAGACCCAGTACTTC.

The chain couples TRBV5-1 to TRBJ2-3; 8 nucleotides align to TRBD2. V lost 2 bases, J lost 5 bases, and 1 base stayed unmatched. CDR1 and CDR2 (germline): SGHRS, YFSETQ. The CDR3 has 13 amino acids. CDR3 amino acids: CASSLAGEDTQYF. The DNA for the CDR3 is TGCGCCAGCAGCTTAGCGGGAGAAGATACGCAGTATTTT.

V is TRBV19 and J is TRBJ1-2, with 9 bases lining up with TRBD1. This CDR3 is built from 13 residues. Germline values: CDR1 LNHDA, CDR2 SQIVND (reference sequence). V was clipped by 6 bases and J by 7 bases; unmatched bases: 6. In DNA form, the CDR3 reads TGTGCCAGTAGGGGACAGGGTGTCTCTGGCTACACCTTC. Amino acid sequence: CASRGQGVSGYTF.

This clone has just one count. CDR3 protein: CASSSYGTSGGYNEQFF. The CDR3 region has the DNA TGTGCCAGCAGTTCCTACGGGACTAGCGGGGGTTACAATGAGCAGTTCTTC. The gene calls are TRBV28 and TRBJ2-1, with 14 bases lining up with TRBD2. V was pared by 4 bases and J by 4 bases, with 6 bases of the junction left unmatched. Germline V CDR1 and CDR2: MDHEN, SYDVKM. The CDR3 totals 17 residues.

The chain links TRBV7-8 to TRBJ1-3, with D perhaps TRBD1 (6 bases). Germline CDR1 and CDR2: SGHVS and FQNEAQ. The germline V and J ends were trimmed by 1 base and 0 bases, with 16 bases remaining between them. The CDR3 is 18 residues long. The CDR3 loop reads CASSLGVGHSYSGNTIYF. In DNA form, the CDR3 reads TGTGCCAGCAGCTTAGGAGTGGGACATAGTTACTCTGGAAACACCATATATTTT.

This clone was detected only a few times. This chain joins TRBV5-1 and TRBJ2-3; maybe TRBD2 (5 bases). Germline lookup yields CDR1 SGHRS and CDR2 YFSETQ. The CDR3 extends over 15 amino acids. Trimming removed 4 bases from V and 2 bases from J, with 14 bases in between. The CDR3 nucleotides are TGCGCCAGCAGCGTGGCGGGCTTCTACACAGATACGCAGTATTTT. Protein sequence: CASSVAGFYTDTQYF.

This sequence joins TRBV4-1 and TRBJ2-7; 11 bases line up with TRBD2. Trimming at V came to 6 bases and at J to 2 bases, leaving 9 bases not matched to a gene. The V gene's germline CDR1 is MGHRA and CDR2 YSYEKL. The CDR3 has 16 amino acids. DNA of the CDR3: TGCGCCAGCAGACAAAATCCTAGCGGGAGGACCTACGAGCAGTACTTC. This sequence encodes CASRQNPSGRTYEQYF.

The rearrangement links TRBV25-1 to TRBJ2-7; a possible D gene is TRBD2 (5 bases). The CDR3 runs to 15 residues. Deletions cut 3 bases from V and 7 bases from J, with 19 bases between. Per the germline V gene, CDR1 is MGHDK and CDR2 is SYGVNS. The CDR3 reads CASSDPRGRSREQYF. CDR3 DNA sequence: TGTGCCAGCAGTGATCCTCGGGGAAGGTCACGGGAGCAGTACTTC.

The rearrangement links TRBV28 to TRBJ1-2; D not certain. V was clipped by 5 bases and J by 4 bases, with 14 bases between them. This CDR3 is built from 14 residues. CDR1 is MDHEN, CDR2 SYDVKM, per germline. CDR3 amino acids: CASSAGMGLYGYTF. CDR3 sequence (DNA): TGTGCCAGCAGTGCCGGCATGGGTCTCTATGGCTACACCTTC.

This clone was found once. The chain has TRBV30 and TRBJ2-3, with 12 bases aligning to TRBD1. Germline V gene data show CDR1 as GTSNPN and CDR2 as SVGIG (reference sequence). The CDR3 loop spans 13 amino acids. The V and J ends lost 4 bases and 7 bases, in that order; junction bases with no gene match: 3. CDR3 nucleotides: TGTGCCTGGACCGGGACAGGGGGCCATACGCAGTATTTT. Translation: CAWTGTGGHTQYF.

V is TRBV5-4 and J is TRBJ2-7; D remains unclear. Germline values: CDR1 SGHNT, CDR2 YYREEE (reference sequence). Trimming removed 2 bases from V and 6 bases from J, with 6 bases in between. This CDR3 has 11 residues. The CDR3 DNA reads TGTGCCAGCAGCTTTGGACGCGAGCAGTACTTC. Encoded protein: CASSFGREQYF.

This rearrangement joins TRBV2 to TRBJ2-3; 7 nucleotides agree with TRBD2. From germline, CDR1 is SNHLY and CDR2 FYNNEI. The CDR3 has 13 residues. V was clipped by 7 bases and J by 2 bases; unmatched bases: 3. The chain's CDR3 is CASKRETTDTQYF. CDR3 in DNA: TGTGCCAGCAAGCGGGAAACCACAGATACGCAGTATTTT.

V and J are TRBV28 and TRBJ2-1, with D possibly matching TRBD1 (6 bases). There are 14 residues in the CDR3. Trimming stripped 3 bases from V and 3 bases from J, with 9 bases between. CDR1 and CDR2 from the germline V gene are MDHEN and SYDVKM. The CDR3 spells CASSLLQGYNEQFF. CDR3 nucleotide sequence: TGTGCCAGCAGTTTGTTACAGGGCTACAATGAGCAGTTCTTC.

V gene TRBV27 combines with J gene TRBJ1-2, with D unresolved. From germline, CDR1 is MNHEY and CDR2 SMNVEV (reference sequence). This CDR3 has 15 residues. The V end lost 3 bases, the J end lost 3 bases, and 14 bases lay between the germline ends. The CDR3 nucleotides read TGTGCCAGCAGTTTCCGGCAAAACCTTCACTATGGCTACACCTTC. The encoded protein is CASSFRQNLHYGYTF.

V gene TRBV30 combines with J gene TRBJ2-1; TRBD1 aligns across 7 bases. Trimming removed 2 bases from V and 8 bases from J; junction bases left unmatched: 9. The CDR3 consists of 14 residues. Germline CDR1 GTSNPN, CDR2 SVGIG (reference sequence). The CDR3 DNA reads TGTGCCTGGAGTCTTGCGACAGGGCGCGATGAGCAGTTCTTC. It yields the protein CAWSLATGRDEQFF.

The rearrangement uses TRBV7-8 and TRBJ1-1, with D perhaps matching TRBD1 (6 bases). Trimming removed 3 bases at V and 0 bases at J, with 8 bases between. Germline CDR1 is SGHVS and CDR2 is FQNEAQ. The CDR3 is 14 amino acids. The CDR3 region has the DNA TGTGCCAGCAGCTTCCAGGGGCTGAACACTGAAGCTTTCTTT. This encodes CASSFQGLNTEAFF.

This clone was counted a single time. The rearrangement uses TRBV27 and TRBJ2-3; TRBD2 aligns across 7 bases. Trimming cost V 6 bases and J 0 bases; bases outside gene matches: 6. CDR3 size: 15 residues. In germline, CDR1 is MNHEY, CDR2 SMNVEV (reference sequence). As DNA, the CDR3 is TGTGCCAGCAGGAAGCGGGAAACTAGCACAGATACGCAGTATTTT. Its translation: CASRKRETSTDTQYF.

The chain joins TRBV28 to TRBJ2-7, with TRBD2 as a possible D gene (5 bases). Germline V gives CDR1 MDHEN, CDR2 SYDVKM. V was cut by 7 bases and J by 5 bases, with 18 bases left in between. CDR3 length: 14 residues. The CDR3 DNA reads TGTGCCAGCAATCGACATGTAGGGCGGGACGAGCAGTACTTC. It specifies CASNRHVGRDEQYF. The full variable domain, completed using reference TRBV28 and TRBJ2-7, is DVKVTQSSRYLVKRTGEKVFLECVQDMDHENMFWYRQDPGLGLRLIYFSYDVKMKEKGDIPEGYSVSREKKERFSLILESASTNQTSMYLCASNRHVGRDEQYFGPGTRLTVT.

V and J are TRBV27 and TRBJ2-7; tentatively, D is TRBD1 or TRBD2 (5 bases each). V was clipped by 8 bases and J by 4 bases, with 12 bases between them. Looked up from germline, CDR1 is MNHEY and CDR2 is SMNVEV (reference sequence). The CDR3 runs to 12 residues. CDR3 sequence reads: CASSGRVYEQYF. The CDR3 coding sequence is TGTGCCAGCTCGGGACGAGTTTACGAGCAGTACTTC.